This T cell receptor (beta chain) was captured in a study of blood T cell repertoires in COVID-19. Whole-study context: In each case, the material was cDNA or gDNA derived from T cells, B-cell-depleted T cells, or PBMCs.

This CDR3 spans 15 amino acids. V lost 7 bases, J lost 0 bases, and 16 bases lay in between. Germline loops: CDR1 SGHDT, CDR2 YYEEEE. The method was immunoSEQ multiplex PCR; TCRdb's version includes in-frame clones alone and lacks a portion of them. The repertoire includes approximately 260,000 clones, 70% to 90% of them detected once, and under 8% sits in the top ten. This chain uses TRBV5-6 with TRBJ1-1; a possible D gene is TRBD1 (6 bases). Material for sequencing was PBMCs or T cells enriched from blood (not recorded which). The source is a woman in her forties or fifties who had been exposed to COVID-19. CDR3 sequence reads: CASRRIDRLNTEAFF. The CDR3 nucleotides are TGTGCCAGCCGGAGGATCGACAGGCTGAACACTGAAGCTTTCTTT.